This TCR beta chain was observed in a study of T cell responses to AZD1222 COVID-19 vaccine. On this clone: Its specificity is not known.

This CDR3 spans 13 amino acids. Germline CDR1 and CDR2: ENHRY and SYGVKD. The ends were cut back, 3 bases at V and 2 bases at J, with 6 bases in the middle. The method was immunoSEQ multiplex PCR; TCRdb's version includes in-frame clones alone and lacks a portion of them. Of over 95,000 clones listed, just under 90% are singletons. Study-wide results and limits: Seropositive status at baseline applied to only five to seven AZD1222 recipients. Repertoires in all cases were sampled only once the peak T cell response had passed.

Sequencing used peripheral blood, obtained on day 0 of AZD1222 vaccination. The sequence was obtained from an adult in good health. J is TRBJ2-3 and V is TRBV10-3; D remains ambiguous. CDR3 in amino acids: CAISDGNTDTQYF. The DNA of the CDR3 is TGTGCCATCAGTGATGGGAACACAGATACGCAGTATTTT.